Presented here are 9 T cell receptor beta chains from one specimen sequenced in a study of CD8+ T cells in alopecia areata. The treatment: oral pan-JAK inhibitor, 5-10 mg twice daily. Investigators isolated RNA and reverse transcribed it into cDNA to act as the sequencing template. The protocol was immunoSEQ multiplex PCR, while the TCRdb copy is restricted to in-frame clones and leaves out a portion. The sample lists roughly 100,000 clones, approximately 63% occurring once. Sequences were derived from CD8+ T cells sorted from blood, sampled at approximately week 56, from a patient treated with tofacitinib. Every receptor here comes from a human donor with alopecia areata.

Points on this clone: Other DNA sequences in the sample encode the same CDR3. CDR3 loop: CASISEQETQYF. The DNA of the CDR3 is TGTGCCAGCATATCAGAACAAGAGACCCAGTACTTC. The chain couples TRBV2 to TRBJ2-5, with D hard to call. The V end was cut by 7 bases, the J end by 2 bases, with 8 bases between. The CDR3 length is 12 residues. In germline, CDR1 is SNHLY, CDR2 FYNNEI.

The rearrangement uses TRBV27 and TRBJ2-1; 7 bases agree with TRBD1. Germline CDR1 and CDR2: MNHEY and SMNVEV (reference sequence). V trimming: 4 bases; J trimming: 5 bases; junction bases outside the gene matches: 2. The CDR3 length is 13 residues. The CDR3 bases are TGTGCCAGCAGTTCGGGACAGAACAATGAGCAGTTCTTC. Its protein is CASSSGQNNEQFF.

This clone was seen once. Written as DNA, the CDR3 is TGCGCCAGCAGCCAAGAAGCAAGCGGGGCCTACGAGCAGTACTTC. It translates to CASSQEASGAYEQYF. The gene calls are TRBV4-1 and TRBJ2-7; 7 nucleotides line up with TRBD2. CDR1 and CDR2 (germline): MGHRA, YSYEKL. V was pared by 0 bases and J by 2 bases, with 4 bases of the junction left unmatched. There are 15 residues in the CDR3.

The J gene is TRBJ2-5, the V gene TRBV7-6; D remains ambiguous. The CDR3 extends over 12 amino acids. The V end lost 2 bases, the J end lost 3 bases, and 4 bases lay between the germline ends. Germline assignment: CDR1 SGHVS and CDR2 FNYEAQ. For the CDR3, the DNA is TGTGCCAGCAGCTTACCGAAAGAGACCCAGTACTTC. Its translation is CASSLPKETQYF.

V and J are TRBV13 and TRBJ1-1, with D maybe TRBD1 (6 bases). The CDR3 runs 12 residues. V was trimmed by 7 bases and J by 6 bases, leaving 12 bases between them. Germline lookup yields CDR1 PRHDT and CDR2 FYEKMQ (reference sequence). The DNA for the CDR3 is TGTGCCAGCAACGGACAGTCGGCTGAAGCTTTCTTT. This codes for CASNGQSAEAFF.

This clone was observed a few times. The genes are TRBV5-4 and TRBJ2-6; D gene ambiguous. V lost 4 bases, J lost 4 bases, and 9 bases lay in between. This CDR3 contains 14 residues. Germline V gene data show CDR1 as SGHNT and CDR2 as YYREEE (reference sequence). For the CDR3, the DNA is TGTGCCAGCAGCCCCGGCTCGGGGGCCAACGTCCTGACTTTC. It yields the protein CASSPGSGANVLTF.

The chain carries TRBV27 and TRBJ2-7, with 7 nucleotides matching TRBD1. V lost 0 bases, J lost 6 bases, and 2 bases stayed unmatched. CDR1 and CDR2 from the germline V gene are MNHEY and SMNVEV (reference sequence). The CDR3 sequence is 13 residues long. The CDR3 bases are TGTGCCAGCAGTTTATCGAGGACAGGCGAGCAGTACTTC. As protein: CASSLSRTGEQYF.

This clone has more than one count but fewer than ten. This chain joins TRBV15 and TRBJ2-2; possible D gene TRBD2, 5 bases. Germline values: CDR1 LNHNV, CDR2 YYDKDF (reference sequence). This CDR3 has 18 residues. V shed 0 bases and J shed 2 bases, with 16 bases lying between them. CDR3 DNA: TGTGCCACCAGCAGAGAAGATCGGCGGGCGTCCAACACCGGGGAGCTGTTTTTT. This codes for CATSREDRRASNTGELFF.

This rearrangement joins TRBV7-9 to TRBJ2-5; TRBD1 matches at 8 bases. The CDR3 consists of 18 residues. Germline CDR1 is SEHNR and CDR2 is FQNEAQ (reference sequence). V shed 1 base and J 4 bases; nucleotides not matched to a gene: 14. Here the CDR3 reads CASSLGGTGSPGRETQYF. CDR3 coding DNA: TGTGCCAGCAGCTTAGGTGGGACAGGATCCCCCGGGCGAGAGACCCAGTACTTC. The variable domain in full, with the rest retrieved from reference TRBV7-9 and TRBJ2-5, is DTGVSQNPRHKITKRGQNVTFRCDPISEHNRLYWYRQTLGQGPEFLTYFQNEAQLEKSRLLSDRFSAERPKGSFSTLEIQRTEQGDSAMYLCASSLGGTGSPGRETQYFGPGTRLLVL.